A selection of T cell receptor beta chains follows, all from one sample in a study of spatial heterogeneity in lung cancer. TCRdb reprocessed the 5' RACE reads with MiXCR, giving one entry per CDR3 protein. This sample has around 40,000 distinct CDR3 sequences; roughly 5% occur once, and the top ten carry about a quarter. Sequenced here: PBMCs, sampled at surgery. The receptors derive from a female donor with early-stage non-small cell lung cancer. The CDR3 runs from the conserved cysteine through the conserved F or W. The D gene is left open where the match is weak. Not all rows give a size; the values are once, few, many and, for expanded clones, a class.

TRBV20-1	TRBD1	TRBJ1-5	NA	CSASRDRGFPQHF	TGCAGTGCTAGTCGGGACAGGGGGTTTCCCCAGCATTTT
TRBV6-4	NA	TRBJ2-5	few	CASSDSPEGTQYF	TGTGCCAGCAGTGACAGCCCCGAGGGGACCCAGTACTTC
TRBV6-4	NA	TRBJ1-1	few	CASSEEEGTEAFF	TGTGCCAGCAGTGAAGAGGAGGGCACTGAAGCTTTCTTT
TRBV30	TRBD1	TRBJ1-1	many	CACLRGLSLAAEAFF	TGTGCCTGCCTCAGGGGGCTGTCTCTCGCCGCTGAAGCTTTCTTT
TRBV5-5	TRBD2	TRBJ2-3	many	CASKAGGRTDTQYF	TGTGCCAGCAAAGCGGGGGGGCGAACAGATACGCAGTATTTT
TRBV12-3/TRBV12-4	TRBD1	TRBJ2-1	many	CASSTGTGGEQFF	TGTGCCAGCAGTACCGGGACAGGGGGTGAGCAGTTCTTC
TRBV5-6	NA	TRBJ2-7	many	CASSETGYSYEQYF	TGTGCCAGCAGCGAGACAGGCTACTCCTACGAGCAGTACTTC
TRBV4-3	NA	TRBJ2-5	many	CASSHERTETQYF	TGCGCCAGCAGCCACGAGCGTACCGAGACCCAGTACTTC
TRBV4-1	NA	TRBJ2-5	NA	CASSLGRQETQYF	TGCGCCAGCAGCCTCGGTCGGCAAGAGACCCAGTACTTC
TRBV15	NA	TRBJ2-3	NA	CATSKDPPDTQYF	TGTGCCACCAGCAAAGACCCGCCAGATACGCAGTATTTT
TRBV3-1	TRBD2	TRBJ2-1	many	CASSQDLGTSGGNEQFF	TGTGCCAGCAGCCAAGATCTAGGGACTAGCGGGGGTAATGAGCAGTTCTTC
TRBV7-3	NA	TRBJ2-3	NA	CASGRGAQDTQYF	TGTGCCTCAGGCCGGGGGGCGCAAGATACGCAGTATTTT
TRBV19	NA	TRBJ2-7	many	CASSNTGLGEQYF	TGTGCCAGTAGTAACACAGGCTTGGGCGAGCAGTACTTC
TRBV5-1	TRBD2	TRBJ2-1	many	CASSSGNSGGLGEQFF	TGCGCCAGCAGCTCCGGGAATAGCGGGGGCCTGGGGGAGCAGTTCTTC
TRBV27	NA	TRBJ1-6	many	CASAVLDTNSPLHF	TGTGCCAGCGCCGTCTTGGACACCAATTCACCCCTCCACTTT
TRBV6-5	NA	TRBJ1-1	once	CASSYTGHYTEAFF	TGTGCCAGCAGTTACACGGGACATTACACTGAAGCTTTCTTT
TRBV9	TRBD2	TRBJ2-3	many	CASSAWTSGDLSTDTQYF	TGTGCCAGCAGCGCATGGACTAGCGGGGACCTTAGCACAGATACGCAGTATTTT
TRBV9	NA	TRBJ2-2	many	CASNPRVGSYLNTGELFF	TGTGCCAGCAACCCAAGGGTCGGGTCCTATTTGAACACCGGGGAGCTGTTTTTT
TRBV28	NA	TRBJ1-1	NA	CASSLVQSNTEAFF	TGTGCCAGCAGTTTGGTACAGTCGAACACTGAAGCTTTCTTT
TRBV4-3	NA	TRBJ1-1	many	CASSQGTVNTEAFF	TGCGCCAGCAGCCAAGGGACAGTGAACACTGAAGCTTTCTTT
TRBV20-1	TRBD1	TRBJ2-7	many	CSARGRQGYSYEQYF	TGCAGTGCTAGAGGTAGACAGGGGTATTCCTACGAGCAGTACTTC
TRBV29-1	TRBD2	TRBJ2-7	many	CSVVISTSGAQYF	TGCAGCGTTGTCATATCGACTAGCGGGGCCCAGTACTTC
TRBV9	NA	TRBJ2-6	many	CASSSYSGANVLTF	TGTGCCAGCAGCTCTTACTCTGGGGCCAACGTCCTGACTTTC
TRBV7-3	NA	TRBJ2-6	NA	CASSLSPSGSGANVLTF	TGTGCCAGCAGCTTAAGCCCCTCGGGTTCTGGGGCCAACGTCCTGACTTTC
TRBV9	NA	TRBJ1-2	many	CASSVGDTGYGYTF	TGTGCCAGCAGCGTAGGGGACACCGGGTATGGCTACACCTTC
TRBV3-1	NA	TRBJ1-2	few	CASSPAGRPYGYTF	TGTGCCAGCAGCCCCGCCGGAAGGCCCTATGGCTACACCTTC
TRBV10-3	NA	TRBJ2-7	many	CAISESVLAGYEQYF	TGTGCCATCAGTGAGTCTGTGTTGGCGGGCTACGAGCAGTACTTC
TRBV6-2/TRBV6-3	NA	TRBJ1-1	NA	CASSYQGKGNTEAFF	TGTGCCAGCAGTTATCAGGGGAAGGGGAACACTGAAGCTTTCTTT
TRBV7-9	TRBD2	TRBJ2-3	many	CASSLATMRLASSTDTQYF	TGTGCCAGCAGCTTAGCGACGATGCGACTAGCGTCTAGCACAGATACGCAGTATTTT
TRBV20-1	TRBD1	TRBJ1-5	NA	CSAEGDSQFQPQHF	TGCAGTGCTGAGGGGGACAGCCAATTTCAGCCCCAGCATTTT
TRBV2	NA	TRBJ1-6	many	CATAPGSPNSPLHF	TGTGCCACTGCGCCCGGCTCCCCTAATTCACCCCTCCACTTT
TRBV12-3/TRBV12-4	TRBD1	TRBJ1-1	many	CASSLGQGLNTEAFF	TGTGCCAGCAGCCTAGGACAGGGCCTCAACACTGAAGCTTTCTTT
TRBV5-4	TRBD2	TRBJ2-7	many	CASSLDLGASGVYEQYF	TGTGCCAGCAGCTTGGATTTGGGGGCTAGCGGGGTCTACGAGCAGTACTTC
TRBV7-9	TRBD1	TRBJ2-7	few	CASSPKTGGPVHEQYF	TGTGCCAGCAGCCCAAAAACAGGGGGCCCGGTCCACGAGCAGTACTTC
TRBV29-1	NA	TRBJ2-3	many	CSVAQGPHSTDTQYF	TGCAGCGTTGCTCAGGGGCCCCACAGCACAGATACGCAGTATTTT
TRBV27	NA	TRBJ2-7	few	CASSQGTDEQYF	TGTGCCAGCAGTCAGGGAACTGACGAGCAGTACTTC
TRBV20-1	NA	TRBJ2-4	many	CSARIDQLIQYF	TGCAGTGCTAGAATAGACCAACTCATTCAGTACTTC
TRBV4-2	NA	TRBJ1-2	many	CASSQEVGSNYGYTF	TGTGCCAGCAGCCAAGAAGTTGGCAGCAACTATGGCTACACCTTC